The 25 T cell receptor beta chains below were found in one sample sequenced in a study of early stage breast cancer tumors. The table came from immunoSEQ multiplex PCR; TCRdb's copy has only in-frame clones and leaves some out. The data hold approximately 39,000 clones, with around 70% observed a single time. The sample consisted of blood. The receptor set was obtained from a person aged 55 to 75 with breast cancer.

V gene TRBV29-1 combines with J gene TRBJ2-1; 10 bases line up with TRBD2. Germline values: CDR1 SQVTM, CDR2 ANQGSEA. V gave up 5 bases and J gave up 2 bases; unmatched junction bases: 6. The CDR3 sequence is 15 residues long. CDR3 coding DNA: TGCAGCGTTCACACTAGCGGGGCCACCTACAATGAGCAGTTCTTC. Its translation is CSVHTSGATYNEQFF.

The rearrangement links TRBV6-5 to TRBJ2-3, with D possibly TRBD1 on 5 matching bases. Germline values: CDR1 MNHEY, CDR2 SVGAGI. Trimming took 2 bases from V and 1 from J, leaving 13 bases between them. The length of the CDR3 is 16 residues. The CDR3 reads CASSYPQGQGTDTQYF. CDR3 sequence (DNA): TGTGCCAGCAGTTACCCGCAGGGTCAAGGCACAGATACGCAGTATTTT.

The J gene is TRBJ2-2, the V gene TRBV11-3; D is unresolved. The CDR3 is 15 amino acids. The V gene lost 8 bases and the J gene lost 3 bases, with 16 bases spanning the gap. Germline values: CDR1 SGHNT, CDR2 YENEEA. CDR3 protein: CASSPSHPDTGELFF. In nucleotides, the CDR3 is TGTGCCAGCTCCCCAAGTCATCCCGACACCGGGGAGCTGTTTTTT.

The rearrangement joins TRBV2 to TRBJ2-6; the D gene is possibly TRBD1 (6 bases). The V gene's germline CDR1 is SNHLY and CDR2 FYNNEI. V was trimmed by 5 bases and J by 0 bases, leaving 11 bases between them. This CDR3 region has 16 residues. DNA of the CDR3: TGTGCCAGCAGTAAAGGACAGACCTCTGGGGCCAACGTCCTGACTTTC. This sequence encodes CASSKGQTSGANVLTF. Filled out from reference TRBV2 and TRBJ2-6, the complete variable domain reads EPEVTQTPSHQVTQMGQEVILRCVPISNHLYFYWYRQILGQKVEFLVSFYNNEISEKSEIFDDQFSVERPDGSNFTLKIRSTKLEDSAMYFCASSKGQTSGANVLTFGAGSRLTVL.

The V call is TRBV28, the J call TRBJ1-5; TRBD1 agrees at 8 bases. With V trimmed by 5 bases and J by 3 bases, 9 bases remained unmatched. The CDR3 consists of 16 residues. Germline CDR1 and CDR2: MDHEN and SYDVKM. CDR3 nucleotide sequence: TGTGCCAGCAGTACGGACAGGGCGAAAACCAATCAGCCCCAGCATTTT. This codes for CASSTDRAKTNQPQHF.

This clone was counted a single time. The rearrangement joins TRBV15 to TRBJ1-4; 9 bases are shared with TRBD1. Trimming removed 2 bases from V and 7 bases from J; junction bases left unmatched: 5. From germline, CDR1 is LNHNV and CDR2 YYDKDF (reference sequence). The CDR3 is made up of 15 amino acids. The CDR3 DNA follows: TGTGCCACCAGCAGAAAACAGGGGGCGCCTGAAAAACTGTTTTTT. As protein: CATSRKQGAPEKLFF.

By its share, this clone is medium-sized. This chain connects TRBV7-2 to TRBJ2-5; a weak D match, TRBD2 (5 bases). The length of the CDR3 is 15 residues. In germline, CDR1 is SGHTA, CDR2 FQGNSA. The V end lost 4 bases, the J end lost 4 bases, and 16 bases lay between the germline ends. CDR3 in DNA: TGTGCCAGCAGCTCCCCGACGGGATGGGGAGAGACCCAGTACTTC. Encoded protein: CASSSPTGWGETQYF.

The genes are TRBV7-2 and TRBJ2-6; D unresolved. This CDR3 contains 17 residues. V was trimmed by 2 bases and J by 4 bases, leaving 15 bases between them. CDR1 and CDR2 (germline): SGHTA, FQGNSA. CDR3 nucleotide sequence: TGTGCCAGCAGCTTAAACAACGCCCCTCGGGGGGCCAACGTCCTGACTTTC. This sequence encodes CASSLNNAPRGANVLTF.

This clone turned up a few times. J is TRBJ2-5 and V is TRBV7-6, with D possibly TRBD2 on 6 matching bases. The germline V gene has CDR1 SGHVS and CDR2 FNYEAQ. With 5 bases removed from V and 4 bases from J, the gap between germline ends came to 17 bases. The CDR3 covers 15 residues. CDR3 nucleotides: TGTGCCAGCAGCCCCCGCGGGGTGAGGGCAGAGACCCAGTACTTC. Translating it yields CASSPRGVRAETQYF.

The chain combines TRBV27 with TRBJ2-2; D is unresolved. Trimming shortened V by 2 bases and J by 7 bases, and 8 bases separated the two germline ends. Germline V gives CDR1 MNHEY, CDR2 SMNVEV (reference sequence). The CDR3 loop spans 13 amino acids. The CDR3 DNA reads TGTGCCAGCAGTTTACAGCTTTTCGGGGAGCTGTTTTTT. It translates to CASSLQLFGELFF.

The chain links TRBV27 to TRBJ2-5; 7 bases line up with TRBD2. V was pared by 2 bases and J by 1 base, with 7 bases of the junction left unmatched. The CDR3 covers 16 residues. Germline V gene lookup returns CDR1 MNHEY and CDR2 SMNVEV (reference sequence). Here the CDR3 DNA reads TGTGCCAGCAGTTTAAATCCAGCGGGGAGCCAAGAGACCCAGTACTTC. Translated, it gives CASSLNPAGSQETQYF.

The V call is TRBV6-5, the J call TRBJ1-3, with a possible D match to TRBD1 (5 bases). Trimming cost V 0 bases and J 2 bases, with 8 bases left between them. The length of the CDR3 is 15 residues. The V gene's germline CDR1 is MNHEY and CDR2 SVGAGI. DNA of the CDR3: TGTGCCAGCAGTTACTCGGGGGTGGCTGGAAACACCATATATTTT. This codes for CASSYSGVAGNTIYF.

The chain carries TRBV7-2 and TRBJ1-2; maybe TRBD1 (5 bases). V was pared by 1 base and J by 0 bases, with 12 bases between. Germline V gene data show CDR1 as SGHTA and CDR2 as FQGNSA. The CDR3 totals 16 residues. The CDR3 spells CASSLEGSPANYGYTF. CDR3 sequence (DNA): TGTGCCAGCAGCTTAGAGGGGTCCCCAGCTAACTATGGCTACACCTTC.

There are a few counts of this clone. This CDR3 is CASSPPSSQETQYF. DNA for the CDR3: TGTGCCAGCTCACCACCGTCCAGCCAAGAGACCCAGTACTTC. This chain joins TRBV18 and TRBJ2-5, with unresolved D. The CDR3 has 14 residues. Germline V gene data show CDR1 as KGHSH and CDR2 as LQKENI. The V end was cut by 0 bases, the J end by 1 base, with 6 bases between.

The chain combines TRBV4-1 with TRBJ1-5; D is unresolved. Trimming shortened V by 4 bases and J by 4 bases, and 14 bases separated the two germline ends. The germline gives CDR1 MGHRA, CDR2 YSYEKL. This CDR3 is built from 15 residues. The CDR3 protein is CASSRIPGANQPQHF. In DNA form, the CDR3 reads TGCGCCAGCAGCCGCATACCGGGAGCTAATCAGCCCCAGCATTTT.

In its sample, this clone was seen a few times. V gene TRBV28 combines with J gene TRBJ2-7, with D tentatively TRBD2 (5 bases). The CDR3 length is 18 residues. Deletions cut 5 bases from V and 0 bases from J, with 23 bases between. The germline gives CDR1 MDHEN, CDR2 SYDVKM. CDR3 DNA sequence: TGTGCCAGCAGTCTGGACTTACCCTGGGCAAAAAGCTCCTACGAGCAGTACTTC. Protein: CASSLDLPWAKSSYEQYF.

Only a few counts were recorded for this clone. DNA for the CDR3: TGTGCCAGCTCACCTCAGACAGGGAGGAACACTGAAGCTTTCTTT. It yields the protein CASSPQTGRNTEAFF. The V and J genes are TRBV18 and TRBJ1-1, with 7 bases matching TRBD1. The ends lost 3 bases at V and 1 base at J; junction bases unmatched: 5. From germline, CDR1 is KGHSH and CDR2 LQKENI. This CDR3 comprises 15 residues.

The chain couples TRBV11-3 to TRBJ2-1; 11 nucleotides match TRBD2. CDR1 is SGHNT, CDR2 YENEEA, per germline. The CDR3 has 15 residues. Trimming took 5 bases from V and 9 from J; bases not matched to a gene: 9. Written as DNA, the CDR3 is TGTGCCAGCAGCATATCACTAGCGGGAGTGCGTGAGCAGTTCTTC. This gives the protein CASSISLAGVREQFF.

The chain carries TRBV5-1 and TRBJ1-1, with TRBD1 as a possible D gene (5 bases). Trimming removed 1 base at V and 6 bases at J, with 10 bases between. This CDR3 comprises 13 residues. Germline V gene sequence: CDR1 SGHRS, CDR2 YFSETQ. The CDR3 DNA reads TGCGCCAGCAGCTTGCAGGGCACCTCTGAAGCTTTCTTT. Amino acids: CASSLQGTSEAFF.

The chain uses TRBV5-1 and TRBJ1-2; 10 bases agree with TRBD1. Germline V gene lookup returns CDR1 SGHRS and CDR2 YFSETQ. With V trimmed by 2 bases and J by 3 bases, 1 base remained unmatched. The CDR3 contains 14 residues. The CDR3 loop reads CASSLGQGDYGYTF. For the CDR3, the DNA is TGCGCCAGCAGCTTAGGACAGGGGGACTATGGCTACACCTTC.

This chain uses TRBV6-5 with TRBJ1-3; D is perhaps TRBD1 (5 bases). V lost 6 bases and J lost 0, with 12 bases in between. CDR1 MNHEY and CDR2 SVGAGI come from the germline V gene. The CDR3 is 15 amino acids. CDR3 sequence: CASRIDRYSGNTIYF. The CDR3 DNA follows: TGTGCCAGCAGAATAGACAGATACTCTGGAAACACCATATATTTT.

The chain links TRBV4-1 to TRBJ1-2, with 9 bases aligning to TRBD1. The CDR3 sequence is 16 residues long. Germline lookup yields CDR1 MGHRA and CDR2 YSYEKL. V was clipped by 4 bases and J by 8 bases; unmatched bases: 14. The CDR3 DNA reads as TGCGCCAGCAGCCGAGGGACAGGGAATGACGGAGGCGGCTACACCTTC. Protein sequence: CASSRGTGNDGGGYTF.

This clone showed up just a few times. This rearrangement joins TRBV2 to TRBJ1-2; D ambiguous. CDR1 and CDR2 from the germline V gene are SNHLY and FYNNEI. The V end lost 7 bases, the J end lost 0 bases, and 12 bases lay between the germline ends. CDR3 size: 14 residues. CDR3: CASTGDPPNYGYTF. The CDR3 nucleotides read TGTGCCAGCACCGGAGACCCACCTAACTATGGCTACACCTTC.

V and J are TRBV5-1 and TRBJ2-1; 12 bases line up with TRBD2. There are 15 residues in the CDR3. CDR1 is SGHRS and CDR2 is YFSETQ in the germline V gene. V shed 4 bases, J shed 9 bases, and the junction held 8 bases outside the gene matches. The CDR3: CASSPSGGVVAEQFF. The CDR3 DNA reads as TGCGCCAGCAGCCCTAGCGGGGGGGTGGTCGCTGAGCAGTTCTTC.

This rearrangement joins TRBV10-2 to TRBJ2-3; 7 bases map to TRBD2. V shed 3 bases and J 1 base; nucleotides not matched to a gene: 13. The CDR3 is made up of 18 amino acids. CDR1 is WSHSY, CDR2 SAAADI, per germline. The CDR3 DNA sequence: TGCGCCAGCAGTGACTCTGCCGGGAGCGGGACGGGCACAGATACGCAGTATTTT. This translates into CASSDSAGSGTGTDTQYF.